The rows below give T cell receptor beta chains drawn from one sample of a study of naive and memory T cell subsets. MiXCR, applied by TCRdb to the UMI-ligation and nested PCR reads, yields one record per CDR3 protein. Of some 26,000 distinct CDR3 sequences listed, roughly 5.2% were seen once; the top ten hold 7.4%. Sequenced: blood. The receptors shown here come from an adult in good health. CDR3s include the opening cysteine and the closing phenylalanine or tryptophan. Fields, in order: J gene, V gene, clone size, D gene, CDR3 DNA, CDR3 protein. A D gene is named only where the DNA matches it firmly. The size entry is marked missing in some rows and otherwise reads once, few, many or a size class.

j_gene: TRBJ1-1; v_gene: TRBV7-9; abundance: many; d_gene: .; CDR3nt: TGTGCCAGCACCTCCGGGACAAAGAACACTGAAGCTTTCTTT; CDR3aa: CASTSGTKNTEAFF
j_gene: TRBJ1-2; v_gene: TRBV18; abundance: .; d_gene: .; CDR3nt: TGTGCCAGCTCACCAGTGGACAGCTCCTATGGCGACACCTTC; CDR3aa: CASSPVDSSYGDTF
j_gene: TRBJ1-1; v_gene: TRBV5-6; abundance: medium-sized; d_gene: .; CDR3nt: TGTGCCAGCAGCTTTTGGGCGAGCACTGAAGCTTTCTTT; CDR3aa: CASSFWASTEAFF
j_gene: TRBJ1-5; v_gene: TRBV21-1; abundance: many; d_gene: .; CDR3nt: TGTGCCGGACAGGGGGCCAATCAGCCCCAGCATTTT; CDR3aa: CAGQGANQPQHF
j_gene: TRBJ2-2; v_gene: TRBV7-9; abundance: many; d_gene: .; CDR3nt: TGTGCCAGCAGCTTAGAATTGGACACCGGGGAGCTGTTTTTT; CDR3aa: CASSLELDTGELFF
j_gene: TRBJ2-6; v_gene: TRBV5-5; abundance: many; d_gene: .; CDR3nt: TGTGCCAGCAGCTTATACTGGACGGACTCTGGGGCCAACGTCCTGACTTTC; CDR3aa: CASSLYWTDSGANVLTF
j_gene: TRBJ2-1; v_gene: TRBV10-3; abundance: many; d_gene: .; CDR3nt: TGTGCCATCAGTGAGAGGTCGGGCAATGAGCAGTTCTTC; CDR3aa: CAISERSGNEQFF
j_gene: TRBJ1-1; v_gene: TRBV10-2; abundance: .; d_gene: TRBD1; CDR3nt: TGCGCCAGCAGTGAGGGACAGGGGCCGAAGAACACTGAAGCTTTCTTT; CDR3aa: CASSEGQGPKNTEAFF
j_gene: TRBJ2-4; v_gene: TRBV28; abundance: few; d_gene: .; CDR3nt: TGTGCCAGCAGTCCCCGTAGATACATTCAGTACTTC; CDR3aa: CASSPRRYIQYF
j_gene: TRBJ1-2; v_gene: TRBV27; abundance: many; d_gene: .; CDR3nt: TGTGCCAGCACAGAGGTAGCAGGCGTCAGTGGCTACACCTTC; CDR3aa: CASTEVAGVSGYTF
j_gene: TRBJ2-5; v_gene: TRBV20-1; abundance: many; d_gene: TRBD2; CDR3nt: TGCAGTCCCAGGGAAACGGGAGGGGATGAGACCCAGTACTTC; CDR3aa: CSPRETGGDETQYF
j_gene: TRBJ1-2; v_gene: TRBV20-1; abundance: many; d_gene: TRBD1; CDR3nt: TGCAGTGCTAGTAGGGCAGGGGGGAACTATGGCTACACCTTC; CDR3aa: CSASRAGGNYGYTF
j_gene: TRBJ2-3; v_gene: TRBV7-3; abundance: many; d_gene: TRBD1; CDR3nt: TGTGCCAGCAGCTTAGTGGGACAGGGGGCAGATACGCAGTATTTT; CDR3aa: CASSLVGQGADTQYF
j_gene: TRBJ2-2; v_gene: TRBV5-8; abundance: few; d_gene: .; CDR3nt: TGTGCCAGCAGCTCCCAACCCGCATCCGGGGAGCTGTTTTTT; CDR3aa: CASSSQPASGELFF
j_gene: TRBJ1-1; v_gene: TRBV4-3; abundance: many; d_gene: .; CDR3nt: TGCGCCAGCAGCCAAGCTGCGACAGGGAACACTGAAGCTTTCTTT; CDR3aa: CASSQAATGNTEAFF
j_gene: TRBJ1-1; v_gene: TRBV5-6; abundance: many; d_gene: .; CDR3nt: TGTGCCAGCAGCTATACGGGGCGAAAAGCTTTCTTT; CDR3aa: CASSYTGRKAFF
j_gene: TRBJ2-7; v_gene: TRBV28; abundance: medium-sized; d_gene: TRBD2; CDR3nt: TGTGCCATCGAGGGACTAGCGGACGAGCAGTACTTC; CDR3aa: CAIEGLADEQYF
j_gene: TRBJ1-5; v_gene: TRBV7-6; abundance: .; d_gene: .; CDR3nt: TGTGCTGTTTTTGTACAAAGCTGTAACATTGTGGGGACAACCAATCAGCCCCAGCATTTT; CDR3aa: CAVFVQSCNIVGTTNQPQHF
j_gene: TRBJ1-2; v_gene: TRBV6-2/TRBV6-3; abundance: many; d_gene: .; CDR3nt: TGTGCCAGCAGCCTGACAGGACCCTGCACCTTC; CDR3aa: CASSLTGPCTF
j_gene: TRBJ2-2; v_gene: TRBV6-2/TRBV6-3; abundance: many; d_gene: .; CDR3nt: TGTGCCAGCAGTTACAGGGAAGACGGGGAGCTGTTTTTT; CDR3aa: CASSYREDGELFF
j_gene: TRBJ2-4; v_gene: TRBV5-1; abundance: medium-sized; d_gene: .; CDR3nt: TGCGCCAGCAGCCCTCCCCTGGGGGTCTCCAAAAACATTCAGTACTTC; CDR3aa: CASSPPLGVSKNIQYF
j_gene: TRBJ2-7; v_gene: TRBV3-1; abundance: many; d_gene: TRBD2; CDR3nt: TGTGCCAGCAGCCAAGACCGACTAGCGGGAGGGAAACGGAGCTCCTACGAGCAGTACTTC; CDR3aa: CASSQDRLAGGKRSSYEQYF
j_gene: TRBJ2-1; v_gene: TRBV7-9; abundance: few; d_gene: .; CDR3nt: TGTGCCAGCAGCTTGACTGTTTCCTACAATGAGCAGTTCTTC; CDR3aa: CASSLTVSYNEQFF
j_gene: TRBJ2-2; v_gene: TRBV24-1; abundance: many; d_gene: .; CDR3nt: TGTGCCACCAGTCCAAAGTCGGGGGACTGGAACACCGGGGAGCTGTTTTTT; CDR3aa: CATSPKSGDWNTGELFF
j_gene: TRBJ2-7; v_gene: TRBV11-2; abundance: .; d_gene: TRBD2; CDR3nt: TGTGCCAGCAGCTCCCTGACCGGACTAGTCTACGAGCAGTACTTC; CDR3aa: CASSSLTGLVYEQYF
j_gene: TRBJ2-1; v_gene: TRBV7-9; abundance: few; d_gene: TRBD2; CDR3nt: TGTGCCAGCAGCGCCGGTTCAAGCGGGGTTGTCAATGAGCAGTTCTTC; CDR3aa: CASSAGSSGVVNEQFF
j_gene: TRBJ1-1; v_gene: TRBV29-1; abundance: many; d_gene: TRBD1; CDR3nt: TGCAGCGTACAGGGGGCGAGTGCTGTGCACACTGAAGCTTTCTTT; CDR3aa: CSVQGASAVHTEAFF
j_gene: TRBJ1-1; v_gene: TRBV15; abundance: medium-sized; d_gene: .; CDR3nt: TGTGCCACCAGCAGAGTCAGGGATCTGAACACTGAAGCTTTCTTT; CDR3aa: CATSRVRDLNTEAFF
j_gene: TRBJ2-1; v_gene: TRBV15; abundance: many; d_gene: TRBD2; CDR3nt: TGTGCCACCAGCAGAAAGTCTGGGACTAGTGGGCAGAATGAGCAGTTCTTC; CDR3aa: CATSRKSGTSGQNEQFF
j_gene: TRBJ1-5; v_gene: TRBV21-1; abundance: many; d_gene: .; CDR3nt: TGTGCCAGCAGCAAAGGCAGGGGGCAGCTTACGGGCAATCAGCCCCAGCATTTT; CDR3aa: CASSKGRGQLTGNQPQHF